Presented here are 23 T cell receptor beta chains from one specimen sequenced in a study of T-cell reconstitution after alpha-beta-depleted transplantation in children. TCRbeta library preparation incorporated unique molecular identifiers. TCRdb re-called the PCR reads with MiXCR, one entry per CDR3 protein. The sample contains about 310,000 distinct CDR3 sequences, around 25% of which appear only once. The sequences come from PBMCs, mostly from graft donor cells, collected 180 days after TCRalphabeta/CD19-depleted stem cell transplant. The receptors stem from a male patient between 10 and 17 years old who had a stem cell transplant for acute lymphoblastic leukemia, so the T cells may come from the graft donor.

This clonotype has more than one count but fewer than ten. The chain carries TRBV20-1 and TRBJ1-2; 8 positions agree with TRBD1. Germline assignment: CDR1 DFQATT and CDR2 SNEGSKA (reference sequence). The CDR3 covers 14 residues. J lost 5 bases, V lost 5 bases, and 10 bases had no gene match. The CDR3 sequence: CSAFARGLVYGYTF. The CDR3 DNA follows: TGCAGTGCTTTTGCCAGGGGGCTTGTATATGGCTACACCTTC.

The chain joins TRBV11-3 to TRBJ2-6; no clear D gene. CDR3 length: 18 residues. V was shortened by 1 base and J by 0 bases, with 13 bases between the two germline ends. Per germline, CDR1 SGHNT and CDR2 YENEEA. The CDR3 here is CASSLVGVGNSGANVLTF. CDR3 in DNA: TGTGCCAGCAGCTTAGTAGGCGTGGGCAACTCTGGGGCCAACGTCCTGACTTTC.

In this sample, this clonotype turned up a few times. J is TRBJ2-7 and V is TRBV25-1; D unresolved. This CDR3 is built from 13 residues. Germline assignment: CDR1 MGHDK and CDR2 SYGVNS. The germline V and J ends were trimmed by 6 bases and 2 bases, with 11 bases remaining between them. The CDR3 is CASRNTLAYEQYF. CDR3 DNA: TGTGCCAGCAGAAACACCTTGGCCTACGAGCAGTACTTC.

The rearrangement joins TRBV11-3 to TRBJ2-7, with 7 bases identical to TRBD2. Germline values: CDR1 SGHNT, CDR2 YENEEA. This CDR3 region has 17 residues. V lost 1 base to trimming and J lost 0 bases; unmatched junction nucleotides: 9. The DNA of the CDR3 is TGTGCCAGCAGCTTAGGATCTAGCGGTGGCATCTCCTACGAGCAGTACTTC. This sequence encodes CASSLGSSGGISYEQYF.

This clonotype was detected only a few times. The V and J genes are TRBV5-1 and TRBJ2-3; tentative D call: TRBD1 (6 bases). V was clipped by 7 bases and J by 2 bases, with 8 bases between them. This CDR3 spans 12 amino acids. Germline values: CDR1 SGHRS, CDR2 YFSETQ. This CDR3 is CASGGHTDTQYF. In DNA form, the CDR3 reads TGCGCCAGCGGGGGACACACAGATACGCAGTATTTT.

This clonotype was detected once. The chain couples TRBV20-1 to TRBJ2-5, with D uncertain. Germline V gene lookup returns CDR1 DFQATT and CDR2 SNEGSKA (reference sequence). CDR3 size: 16 residues. V was pared by 1 base and J by 5 bases, with 20 bases between. The CDR3 region has the DNA TGCAGTGCTAGAGGACGGGTGGCAGGCCACATCGAGACCCAGTACTTC. Protein sequence: CSARGRVAGHIETQYF.

This clonotype showed up just a few times. The gene calls are TRBV5-1 and TRBJ2-1; TRBD2 is a possible D gene (5 bases). CDR1 and CDR2 (germline): SGHRS, YFSETQ. There are 16 residues in the CDR3. Trimming shortened V by 1 base and J by 3 bases, and 14 bases separated the two germline ends. The CDR3 protein is CASSLPEGAVYNEQFF. As DNA, the CDR3 is TGCGCCAGCAGCTTGCCTGAGGGAGCGGTCTACAATGAGCAGTTCTTC.

The J gene is TRBJ1-1, the V gene TRBV7-9, with a tentative D call TRBD1 (6 bases). CDR1 and CDR2 (germline): SEHNR, FQNEAQ (reference sequence). This CDR3 is built from 13 residues. Trimming took 1 base from V and 6 from J, leaving 9 bases between them. The CDR3 reads CASSLGGQPEAFF. CDR3 nucleotides: TGTGCCAGCAGCTTAGGGGGGCAGCCTGAAGCTTTCTTT.

A few counts support this clonotype. The rearrangement uses TRBV5-1 and TRBJ1-4, with 11 bases matching TRBD1. Unmatched junction bases numbered 8, after V lost 2 bases and J lost 5 bases. Germline V lookup: CDR1 SGHRS, CDR2 YFSETQ. CDR3 length: 17 residues. CDR3 DNA: TGCGCCAGCAGCTTAACCGGGACAGGGGGGGGGAATGAAAAACTGTTTTTT. Translation gives CASSLTGTGGGNEKLFF.

This chain connects TRBV5-1 to TRBJ1-3; a possible D gene is TRBD1 (5 bases). Germline lookup yields CDR1 SGHRS and CDR2 YFSETQ. Trimming pared 4 bases from V and 6 bases from J, leaving 14 bases between. The CDR3 length is 14 residues. For the CDR3, the DNA is TGCGCCAGCAGCCCCTCCAGGGAGATAAACACCATATATTTT. Protein sequence: CASSPSREINTIYF.

About this clonotype itself: The conserved phenylalanine or tryptophan is not found at the CDR3 terminus, so this likely reflects a read error. V usage is TRBV6-2 or TRBV6-3 and J usage is TRBJ1-2; D gene ambiguous. Per the germline V gene, CDR1 is MNHEY and CDR2 is SVGEGT. V was clipped by 2 bases and J by 8 bases, with 15 bases between them. This CDR3 has 14 amino acids. The CDR3 bases are TGTGCCAGCAGTTACCGCGCTCGGATGGAGGGCTACACCATC. Translated, it gives CASSYRARMEGYTI.

A few counts support this clonotype. CDR3 sequence reads: CAISEPGMGNQPQHF. DNA of the CDR3: TGTGCCATCAGTGAACCAGGAATGGGCAATCAGCCCCAGCATTTT. The chain couples TRBV10-3 to TRBJ1-5; D ambiguous. The CDR3 sequence is 15 residues long. Germline V gene lookup returns CDR1 ENHRY and CDR2 SYGVKD. Trimming shortened V by 3 bases and J by 2 bases, and 11 bases separated the two germline ends.

At least ten counts were recorded for this clonotype. The chain has TRBV5-6 and TRBJ2-5; a weak D match, TRBD2 (7 bases). CDR3 length equals 14 residues. The germline V and J ends were trimmed by 0 bases and 5 bases, with 11 bases remaining between them. Germline CDR1 reads SGHDT; CDR2 reads YYEEEE. The CDR3 bases are TGTGCCAGCAGCTTGGTAGGGGGAGGGGAGACCCAGTACTTC. This sequence encodes CASSLVGGGETQYF. The complete variable domain, with remaining parts taken from reference TRBV5-6 and TRBJ2-5, reads DAGVTQSPTHLIKTRGQQVTLRCSPKSGHDTVSWYQQALGQGPQFIFQYYEEEERQRGNFPDRFSGHQFPNYSSELNVNALLLGDSALYLCASSLVGGGETQYFGPGTRLLVL.

The table lists this clonotype with a few counts. The chain recombines TRBV7-3 with TRBJ2-4, with 7 nucleotides matching TRBD1. The CDR3 totals 15 residues. Looked up from germline, CDR1 is SGHTA and CDR2 is FQGTGA. Losses at the gene ends were 5 bases for V and 3 bases for J; bases not matched to a gene: 7. CDR3 in DNA: TGTGCCAGCAGCCGAGGGGGCTCGGGCAAAAACATTCAGTACTTC. It codes for CASSRGGSGKNIQYF.

This clonotype came up a few times. The gene calls are TRBV20-1 and TRBJ2-2, with D uncertain. The CDR3 runs 15 residues. Germline V gives CDR1 DFQATT, CDR2 SNEGSKA (reference sequence). The V gene lost 0 bases and the J gene lost 4 bases, with 12 bases spanning the gap. The CDR3 DNA sequence: TGCAGTGCTAGAGAGGGGTCCTTGACCACCGGGGAGCTGTTTTTT. It codes for CSAREGSLTTGELFF.

About this clonotype itself: Mismatch with germline at one junction end may stem from a read error. The chain combines TRBV10-3 with TRBJ1-2; D ambiguous. Germline lookup yields CDR1 ENHRY and CDR2 SYGVKD. The length of the CDR3 is 14 residues. CDR3 loop: CAISESTESYGYSF. The CDR3 region has the DNA TGTGCCATCAGTGAGTCGACGGAGAGCTATGGCTACTCCTTC.

This sequence joins TRBV9 and TRBJ2-7, with 7 nucleotides matching TRBD2. CDR1 is SGDLS, CDR2 YYNGEE, per germline. V lost 4 bases and J lost 2; bases outside the gene matches: 6. The CDR3 loop spans 14 amino acids. This CDR3 is CASSPRTRTYEQYF. The CDR3 nucleotides read TGTGCCAGCAGCCCTCGGACTAGAACCTACGAGCAGTACTTC.

The chain links TRBV4-1 to TRBJ1-5; no clear D gene. The CDR3 is 15 amino acids. Between the trimmed V and J ends, which lost 1 base and 2 bases, there was a span of 9 bases. CDR1 is MGHRA and CDR2 is YSYEKL in the germline V gene. The CDR3 is CASSQAPIGNQPQHF. CDR3 nucleotides: TGCGCCAGCAGCCAAGCGCCCATAGGCAATCAGCCCCAGCATTTT.

The rearrangement joins TRBV12-3 or TRBV12-4 to TRBJ2-7, with 7 bases aligning to TRBD1. This CDR3 contains 14 residues. V lost 6 bases to trimming and J lost 1 base; unmatched junction nucleotides: 6. The CDR3 nucleotides are TGTGCCAGCAGGAGGGGGCGCGGGTCCTACGAGCAGTACTTC. Translating it yields CASRRGRGSYEQYF.

The chain carries TRBV7-9 and TRBJ1-1; possibly TRBD1 for D (5 bases). Germline values: CDR1 SEHNR, CDR2 FQNEAQ (reference sequence). Trimming left V 2 bases short and J 2 bases short, with 9 bases between. The CDR3 is made up of 14 amino acids. In nucleotides, the CDR3 is TGTGCCAGCAGCTTATGGGGGGGAAACACTGAAGCTTTCTTT. It specifies CASSLWGGNTEAFF.

Notes on this clonotype: One end of the junction varies from germline; a read error may be responsible. The chain employs TRBV6-5 and TRBJ2-7; 8 bases align to TRBD2. From germline, CDR1 is MNHEY and CDR2 SVGAGI. This CDR3 region has 14 residues. CDR3 region: CSSSYLRGASWQYF. The CDR3, as DNA: TGTTCCAGCAGTTACTTGCGGGGGGCGAGCTGGCAGTACTTC.

This chain connects TRBV21-1 to TRBJ2-5. TRBV21-1 is given as a pseudogene. This CDR3 contains 14 residues. The CDR3, as DNA: TGTGCCAGCAGAAAACAGATCCTACAAGAGACCCAGTACTTC. Residues: CASRKQILQETQYF.

This chain connects TRBV30 to TRBJ2-7; D is uncertain. Deletions cut 0 bases from V and 5 bases from J, with 5 bases between. The germline V gene has CDR1 GTSNPN and CDR2 SVGIG (reference sequence). This CDR3 is 11 amino acids long. Here the CDR3 reads CAWSVLDEQYF. The CDR3 nucleotides are TGTGCCTGGAGTGTACTCGACGAGCAGTACTTC.